This T cell receptor (beta chain) was identified in a study of blood T cell repertoires in COVID-19. In the source study's methods: Estimation of nucleated cell counts relied on the amplification of reference gene primers. Clones were sequenced by immunoSEQ multiplex PCR, and TCRdb holds only the in-frame ones, with some missing. Clone size and the V and J calls come from that table; the DNA yielded D and trimming. The table has approximately 21,000 clones, nearly 90% seen once. V shed 4 bases and J shed 1 base, with 13 bases lying between them. Germline V lookup: CDR1 GTSNPN, CDR2 SVGIG (reference sequence). The CDR3 consists of 14 residues.

Sequencing input: peripheral blood. This chain uses TRBV30 with TRBJ1-1; possibly TRBD1 for D (6 bases). This TCR came from a human donor with active COVID-19. The donor label of this sample is uncertain. The CDR3 region is CAWTQGWGNTEAFF. The CDR3 coding sequence is TGTGCCTGGACCCAGGGGTGGGGGAACACTGAAGCTTTCTTT.